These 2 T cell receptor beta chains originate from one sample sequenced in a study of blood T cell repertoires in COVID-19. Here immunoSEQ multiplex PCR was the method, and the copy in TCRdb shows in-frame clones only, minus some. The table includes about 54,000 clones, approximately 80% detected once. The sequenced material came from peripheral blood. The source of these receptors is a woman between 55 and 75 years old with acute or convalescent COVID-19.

In nucleotides, the CDR3 is TGTGCCAGCAGTCCTCAGGGACTCTCCGGCTACGAGCAGTACTTC. This sequence encodes CASSPQGLSGYEQYF. The chain is built from TRBV2 and TRBJ2-7, with a possible D match to TRBD2 (6 bases). This CDR3 spans 15 amino acids. Trimming left V 5 bases short and J 3 bases short, with 17 bases between. Germline V lookup: CDR1 SNHLY, CDR2 FYNNEI. Looking up the rest from reference TRBV2 and TRBJ2-7 gives the full variable domain: EPEVTQTPSHQVTQMGQEVILRCVPISNHLYFYWYRQILGQKVEFLVSFYNNEISEKSEIFDDQFSVERPDGSNFTLKIRSTKLEDSAMYFCASSPQGLSGYEQYFGPGTRLTVT.

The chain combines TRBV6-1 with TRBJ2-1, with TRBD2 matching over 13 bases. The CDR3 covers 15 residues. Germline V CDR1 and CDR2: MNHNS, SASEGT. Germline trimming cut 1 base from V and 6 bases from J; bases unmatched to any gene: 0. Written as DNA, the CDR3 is TGTGCCAGCAGTGAAGGACTAGCGGGAGGCAATGAGCAGTTCTTC. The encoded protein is CASSEGLAGGNEQFF.